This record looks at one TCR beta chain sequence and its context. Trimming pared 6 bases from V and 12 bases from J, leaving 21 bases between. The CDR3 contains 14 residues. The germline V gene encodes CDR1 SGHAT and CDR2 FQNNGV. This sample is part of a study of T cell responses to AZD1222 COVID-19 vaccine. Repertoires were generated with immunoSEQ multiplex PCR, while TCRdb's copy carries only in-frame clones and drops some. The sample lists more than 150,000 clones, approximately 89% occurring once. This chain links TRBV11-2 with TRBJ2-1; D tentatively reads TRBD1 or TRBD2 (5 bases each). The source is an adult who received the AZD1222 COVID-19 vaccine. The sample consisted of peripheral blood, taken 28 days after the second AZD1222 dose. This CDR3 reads CASSLGVGETPQFF. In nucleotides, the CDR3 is TGTGCCAGCAGTCTGGGGGTCGGGGAGACCCCGCAGTTCTTC. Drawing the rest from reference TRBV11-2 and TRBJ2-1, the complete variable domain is EAGVAQSPRYKIIEKRQSVAFWCNPISGHATLYWYQQILGQGPKLLIQFQNNGVVDDSQLPKDRFSAERLKGVDSTLKIQPAKLEDSAVYLCASSLGVGETPQFFGPGTRLTVL.